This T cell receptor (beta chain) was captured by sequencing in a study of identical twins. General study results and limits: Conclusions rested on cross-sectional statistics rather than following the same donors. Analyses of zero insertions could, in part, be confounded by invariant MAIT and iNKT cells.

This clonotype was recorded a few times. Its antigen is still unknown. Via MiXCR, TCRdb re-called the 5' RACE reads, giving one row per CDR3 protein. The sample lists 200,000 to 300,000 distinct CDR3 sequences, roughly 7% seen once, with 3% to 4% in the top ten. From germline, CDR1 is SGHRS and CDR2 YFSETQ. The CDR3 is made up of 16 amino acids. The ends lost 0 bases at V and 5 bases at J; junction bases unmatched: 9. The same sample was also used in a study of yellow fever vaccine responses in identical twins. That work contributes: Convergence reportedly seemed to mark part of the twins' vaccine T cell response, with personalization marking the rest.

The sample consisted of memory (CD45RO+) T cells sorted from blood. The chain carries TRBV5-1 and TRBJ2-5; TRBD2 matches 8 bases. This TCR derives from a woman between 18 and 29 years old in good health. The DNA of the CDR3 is TGCGCCAGCAGCTTGGAATCCGGGAGGGGTGGTGAGACCCAGTACTTC. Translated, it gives CASSLESGRGGETQYF.